This entry lists 2 T cell receptor beta chains sequenced from one sample in a study of OX40 agonist ivuxolimab in advanced cancers. Profiled with immunoSEQ multiplex PCR; TCRdb holds only in-frame clones, not every one. The sample has roughly 40,000 clones; around nine tenths are singletons. This sample comprised CD4+ or CD8+ T cells sorted from blood, obtained in a trial of the OX40 agonist ivuxolimab. The receptors stem from an adult with an advanced solid tumor such as melanoma, head and neck, liver or kidney cancer.

Comments on this clone: The junction departs from the called germline gene at one end, perhaps through a read error. The rearrangement uses TRBV2 and TRBJ2-7, with a possible D match to TRBD1 (6 bases). The CDR3 totals 14 residues. Germline CDR1 reads SNHLY; CDR2 reads FYNNEI. The CDR3 region has the DNA TGTGCCAGCAGTGCCGGGACATATGAGGCGAGCAGTAACTTC. Translation gives CASSAGTYEASSNF.

The J gene is TRBJ2-7, the V gene TRBV2; D is unclear. V was shortened by 6 bases and J by 1 base, with 13 bases between the two germline ends. This CDR3 is 14 amino acids long. Germline values: CDR1 SNHLY, CDR2 FYNNEI. The CDR3 sequence: CASSISPTSYEQYF. The CDR3, as DNA: TGTGCCAGCAGCATCTCTCCCACATCCTACGAGCAGTACTTC.